The 31 T cell receptor beta chains given below trace back to one sample, sequenced in a study of CD8+ T cells in alopecia areata. The sequencing template was cDNA reverse transcribed from extracted RNA. Data came from immunoSEQ multiplex PCR; TCRdb stores just in-frame clones and leaves some out. The sample is made up of under 350,000 clones, none counted only once. Pooled cutaneous lymph node cells were sorted using CD4, CD8alpha, NKG2D, NKG2ACE and other markers. The sequenced sample was CD4+ T cells sorted from a lymph node. The receptors shown here come from a C3H/HeJ mouse with alopecia areata. Strain haplotype at MHC: H2-k.

This clone was seen a handful of times. Genes and germline come from the mouse. From the germline J gene comes the end of the CDR3, since the read stops 4 residues before it. The V gene is TRBV13-2, the J gene TRBJ2-1, with 8 bases aligning to TRBD1. Germline V gene lookup returns CDR1 NNHNN and CDR2 SYGAGS (reference sequence). This CDR3 spans 15 amino acids. With 2 bases clipped from V and 5 bases from J, the junction kept 6 bases outside the gene matches. The CDR3 bases that were read are TGTGCCAGCGGTGACAGCAGGGGGCTGGATGCT. This sequence encodes CASGDSRGLDA. The CDR3, in full, reads CASGDSRGLDAEQFF.

This clone came up a few times. Germline and genes: mouse. Read coverage stops 4 residues before the CDR3 terminus; the germline J gene supplies the remainder. This chain joins TRBV13-1 and TRBJ2-3; 7 bases match TRBD1. The CDR3 sequence is 15 residues long. Germline values: CDR1 NSHNY, CDR2 SYGAGN. The J segment lost 0 bases and the V segment lost 1 base, leaving 2 bases of the junction unmatched. The CDR3 region is CASSDMGQSAETLYF. The part of the CDR3 DNA that was read is TGTGCCAGCAGTGATATGGGACAGAGTGCAGAA.

As to this clone: Germline and genes: mouse. With the read ending 4 residues before the CDR3 end, the germline J gene is used to fill in that end. The genes are TRBV19 and TRBJ2-1, with a weak D call TRBD1 (6 bases). This CDR3 has 14 residues. Germline V gene sequence: CDR1 FNHDT, CDR2 SITEND (reference sequence). V lost 5 bases to trimming and J lost 2 bases, with 11 bases between them. The sequenced CDR3 bases are TGTGCCAGCAGGGACAGCCCCTACTATGCT. Translating gives CASRDSPYYA. The CDR3, in full, reads CASRDSPYYAEQFF.

This clone was seen only a few times. These gene names are mouse names. The CDR3 end lies 4 residues beyond the end of the read and is filled in from the germline J gene. Other DNA sequences in this sample translate to the same CDR3. The chain has TRBV13-1 and TRBJ2-3; 8 bases align to TRBD1. Unmatched junction bases numbered 3, after V lost 5 bases and J lost 1 base. Germline V gene sequence: CDR1 NSHNY, CDR2 SYGAGN. This CDR3 comprises 14 residues. Incomplete CDR3 DNA: TGTGCCAGCAGAGACAGGGGAGGTGCAGAA. Its translation: CASRDRGGAE. Given in full, the CDR3 is CASRDRGGAETLYF.

As concerns this clone: Gene names and germline refer to mouse. With the read ending 4 residues before the CDR3 end, the germline J gene is used to fill in that end. V gene TRBV1 combines with J gene TRBJ2-5; TRBD2 matches at 12 bases. Germline values: CDR1 NSQYPW, CDR2 LRSPGD (reference sequence). Unmatched junction bases numbered 10, after V lost 3 bases and J lost 3 bases. The CDR3 is made up of 18 amino acids. The covered CDR3 bases are TGCACCTGCAGTGCGATGGGACTGGGGGGACTTGGGCAAGAC. Its protein product is CTCSAMGLGGLGQD. The entire CDR3 reads CTCSAMGLGGLGQDTQYF. Complete variable domain (other parts from reference TRBV1 and TRBJ2-5): VTLLEQNPRWRLVPRGQAVNLRCILKNSQYPWMSWYQQDLQKQLQWLFTLRSPGDKEVKSLPGADYLATRVTDTELRLQVANMSQGRTLYCTCSAMGLGGLGQDTQYFGPGTRLLVL.

As for this clone: Gene names refer to mouse genes. The read ends 4 residues early relative to the CDR3; the germline J gene fills the gap. V usage is TRBV31 and J usage is TRBJ2-1; 11 bases map to TRBD2. Germline V gives CDR1 GKSSPN, CDR2 SITVG. The CDR3 totals 16 residues. V was clipped by 4 bases and J by 0 bases; unmatched bases: 5. Incomplete CDR3 DNA: TGTGCCTGGACCGACTGGGGGGGGTATAACTATGCT. Its translation: CAWTDWGGYNYA. The whole CDR3 protein reads CAWTDWGGYNYAEQFF.

Concerning this clone itself: The germline and genes are mouse ones. The CDR3 end falls 4 residues outside the read, so it is completed with the germline J gene. V usage is TRBV13-2 and J usage is TRBJ2-1; 11 bases agree with TRBD1. V shed 3 bases, J shed 5 bases, and the junction held 4 bases outside the gene matches. Germline V gene lookup returns CDR1 NNHNN and CDR2 SYGAGS (reference sequence). The CDR3 length is 15 residues. Incomplete CDR3 DNA: TGTGCCAGCGGTGGCGGGACAGGGGGAGATGCT. This translates into CASGGGTGGDA. The entire CDR3 sequence reads CASGGGTGGDAEQFF.

In this sample, this clone turned up a few times. The gene names here belong to mouse. The CDR3 goes on 4 residues after the read ends, and that part is filled in from the germline J gene. The rearrangement links TRBV13-2 to TRBJ2-2; 8 bases match TRBD1. Germline V gene data show CDR1 as NNHNN and CDR2 as SYGAGS (reference sequence). This CDR3 comprises 13 residues. The CDR3 bases that were read are TGTGCCAGCGGTGATACAGGGGGCGGG. This codes for CASGDTGGG. The whole CDR3 region reads CASGDTGGGQLYF.

In the case of this clone: The genes are named according to mouse. The CDR3 loop is CASSEPRDNSPLYF. Partial CDR3 DNA: TGTGCCAGCAGTGAACCCAGGGATAATTCGCCC. The genes are TRBV13-1 and TRBJ1-6; tentative D call: TRBD1 (5 bases). Read sequence stops 3 residues before the CDR3 end, and the germline J gene provides the missing end. TRBJ1-6 is reported as an ORF; its role is uncertain. CDR3 length: 14 residues. Germline CDR1 is NSHNY and CDR2 is SYGAGN. Trimming cost V 2 bases and J 5 bases, with 8 bases left between them.

This clone occurred many times. The germline and genes are mouse ones. The read stops 4 residues short of the end of the CDR3; the missing end is completed from the germline J gene. The sample has other DNA sequences that encode this CDR3 too. This chain connects TRBV14 to TRBJ2-5; TRBD1 aligns across 7 bases. Germline trimming cut 5 bases from V and 1 base from J; bases unmatched to any gene: 4. The CDR3 spans 14 residues. The germline CDR1 and CDR2 sequences are SGHDT and FRDEAV. The CDR3 protein is CASSRDRDQDTQYF. The sequenced part of the CDR3 DNA is TGTGCCAGCAGCCGCGACAGGGACCAAGAC.

Remarks on this clone: Gene names follow the mouse nomenclature. The read comes to an end 4 residues before the CDR3 does, leaving the germline J gene to fill in the end. V is TRBV14 and J is TRBJ2-5, with a weak D call TRBD1 (7 bases). The CDR3 consists of 14 residues. Germline V gene data show CDR1 as SGHDT and CDR2 as FRDEAV. Partial CDR3 DNA: TGTGCCAGCAGTTTCGGAGGGGGCTGGGAC. It is translated as CASSFGGGWD. The entire CDR3 sequence reads CASSFGGGWDTQYF.

In the case of this clone: Genes and germline come from the mouse. The read falls 4 residues short of the CDR3 end, and the missing part is taken from the germline J gene. The same CDR3 is also encoded by other DNA sequences in this sample. This chain uses TRBV5 with TRBJ2-1, with no clear D. CDR1 LGHNA and CDR2 YNLKQL come from the germline V gene (reference sequence). This CDR3 has 12 amino acids. Partial CDR3 DNA: TGTGCCAGCAGCCAAGAAGGGGCT. This codes for CASSQEGA. The entire CDR3 protein reads CASSQEGAEQFF.

This clone has just a few counts. Mouse names are used for the genes. Read sequence stops 4 residues before the CDR3 end, and the germline J gene provides the missing end. The gene calls are TRBV19 and TRBJ2-5; D gene uncertain. The germline V gene encodes CDR1 FNHDT and CDR2 SITEND (reference sequence). This CDR3 has 14 amino acids. The CDR3 DNA, read in part, is TGTGCCAGCAGTATAATCCCGAATCAGGAC. Encoded protein: CASSIIPNQD. The whole CDR3 protein reads CASSIIPNQDTQYF.

This clone was detected only a few times. Gene and germline names: mouse. The CDR3 extends 4 residues past the end of the read, so its final part is completed from the germline J gene. The chain carries TRBV19 and TRBJ1-1, with a weak D call TRBD1 (5 bases). This CDR3 comprises 14 residues. V was pared by 3 bases and J by 3 bases, with 12 bases between. The germline gives CDR1 FNHDT, CDR2 SITEND (reference sequence). CDR3 bases read: TGTGCCAGCAGTACCAGGGCGGTGGACACA. Protein: CASSTRAVDT. The complete CDR3 reads CASSTRAVDTEVFF.

Comment on this clone: These gene names are mouse names. Read sequence stops 4 residues before the CDR3 end, and the germline J gene provides the missing end. The rearrangement uses TRBV13-2 and TRBJ2-5; D might be TRBD1 (5 bases). The CDR3 consists of 12 residues. Germline V lookup: CDR1 NNHNN, CDR2 SYGAGS (reference sequence). V lost 9 bases and J 0 bases, leaving 8 bases between the germline ends. The CDR3 here is CATTVNQDTQYF. CDR3 bases read: TGTGCCACGACAGTCAACCAAGAC.

Comment on this clone: Genes and germline are mouse. The read terminates 4 residues before the CDR3 end, so the remaining end is supplied by the germline J gene. In the same sample, other DNA sequences code for this CDR3. J is TRBJ2-2 and V is TRBV19; 9 bases map to TRBD2. CDR1 is FNHDT, CDR2 SITEND, per germline (reference sequence). This CDR3 contains 15 residues. The V segment lost 6 bases and the J segment 0 bases; nucleotides outside the gene matches: 3. Partial CDR3 DNA: TGTGCCAGCACCCGGACTGGGGCAAACACCGGG. Protein: CASTRTGANTG. The full CDR3 protein is CASTRTGANTGQLYF.

A note on this clone: Gene names are mouse gene names. Read data end 4 residues before the CDR3 end; the end is taken from the germline J gene. This rearrangement joins TRBV14 to TRBJ2-5; 12 bases map to TRBD1. Trimming took 5 bases from V and 1 from J; bases not matched to a gene: 5. Germline CDR1 SGHDT, CDR2 FRDEAV. The CDR3 covers 16 residues. CDR3 bases read: TGTGCCAGCAGATCCGGGACAGGGGGCGACCAAGAC. As protein: CASRSGTGGDQD. The whole CDR3 is CASRSGTGGDQDTQYF.

On this clone itself: Mouse germline and gene names are used. From the germline J gene comes the end of the CDR3, since the read stops 4 residues before it. The genes are TRBV13-2 and TRBJ2-3; tentative D call: TRBD2 (5 bases). The CDR3 has 15 residues. Germline-derived CDR1 and CDR2 are NNHNN and SYGAGS (reference sequence). The V and J ends lost 5 bases and 1 base respectively, with 14 bases between them. CDR3 region: CASGEAGSGAETLYF. The DNA read from the CDR3 is TGTGCCAGCGGCGAGGCTGGGTCGGGTGCAGAA.

In regard to this clone: Gene names refer to mouse genes. The sequenced fragment ends 4 residues before the CDR3 boundary, so the rest is inferred from the germline J gene. The chain couples TRBV12-1 to TRBJ2-3; D gene uncertain. V lost 4 bases and J 0 bases, leaving 4 bases between the germline ends. The CDR3 is 12 residues long. CDR1 and CDR2 (germline): SGHSN, HYEKVE. The CDR3 protein is CASSPSAETLYF. The CDR3 DNA, read in part, is TGTGCCAGCTCCCCTAGTGCAGAA.

Concerning this clone itself: The genes are named according to mouse. The CDR3 extends 4 residues past the end of the read, so its final part is completed from the germline J gene. This chain links TRBV14 with TRBJ2-5, with unresolved D. The CDR3 totals 15 residues. Germline CDR1 and CDR2: SGHDT and FRDEAV. Trimming removed 0 bases from V and 0 bases from J, with 8 bases in between. This chain's CDR3 is CASSFYPLNQDTQYF. Partial CDR3 DNA: TGTGCCAGCAGTTTCTATCCCCTTAACCAAGAC. The full variable domain, with the rest looked up from reference TRBV14 and TRBJ2-5, is EAGVTQSPRYAVLQEGQAVSFWCDPISGHDTLYWYQQPRDQGPQLLVYFRDEAVIDNSQLPSDRFSAVRPKGTNSTLKIQSAKQGDTATYLCASSFYPLNQDTQYFGPGTRLLVL.

This clone has only a few counts. The gene names here belong to mouse. The read ends 4 residues shy of where the CDR3 ends; the end is completed using the germline J gene. This chain joins TRBV13-1 and TRBJ2-1, with D possibly matching TRBD1 (6 bases). The CDR3 covers 14 residues. In germline, CDR1 is NSHNY, CDR2 SYGAGN. Trimming cost V 3 bases and J 0 bases, with 7 bases left between them. The CDR3 protein is CASSGTVNYAEQFF. CDR3 DNA (partial): TGTGCCAGCAGTGGGACAGTTAACTATGCT.

This clone was detected a few times. Here the gene names and germline are mouse. The CDR3 extends 4 residues past the end of the read, so its final part is completed from the germline J gene. The chain recombines TRBV5 with TRBJ2-7; 12 nucleotides align to TRBD2. The CDR3 runs to 16 residues. Trimming at V came to 2 bases and at J to 3 bases, leaving 5 bases not matched to a gene. Germline V gene sequence: CDR1 LGHNA, CDR2 YNLKQL (reference sequence). The sequenced CDR3 bases are TGTGCCAGCAGCCAATCAGGACTGGGGGGGATCTAT. Translated, it gives CASSQSGLGGIY. The full CDR3 is CASSQSGLGGIYEQYF.

This clone was found a few times. The genes are named according to mouse. The DNA ends 4 residues before the CDR3 does, and the rest of the CDR3 is filled in from the germline J gene. The chain recombines TRBV29 with TRBJ2-5; possible D gene TRBD2, 7 bases. Germline loops: CDR1 MSHET, CDR2 SYDVDS. This CDR3 region has 13 residues. The chain's CDR3 is CASRRGAGDTQYF. The sequenced part of the CDR3 DNA is TGTGCTAGCAGGCGGGGGGCGGGAGAC.

This clone has only a few counts. Germline and genes: mouse. From the germline J gene comes the end of the CDR3, since the read stops 4 residues before it. The chain recombines TRBV1 with TRBJ2-5; maybe TRBD1 (6 bases). The germline CDR1 and CDR2 sequences are NSQYPW and LRSPGD (reference sequence). Deletions cut 7 bases from V and 3 bases from J, with 11 bases between. CDR3 size: 13 residues. CDR3 in amino acids: CTCTSQGQDTQYF. The part of the CDR3 DNA that was read is TGCACCTGCACCTCACAGGGTCAAGAC. Drawing the rest from reference TRBV1 and TRBJ2-5, the complete variable domain is VTLLEQNPRWRLVPRGQAVNLRCILKNSQYPWMSWYQQDLQKQLQWLFTLRSPGDKEVKSLPGADYLATRVTDTELRLQVANMSQGRTLYCTCTSQGQDTQYFGPGTRLLVL.

This clone was detected a few times. Mouse gene names apply. The read gets to within 4 residues of the CDR3 end, and the germline J gene fills in the rest. The chain links TRBV13-1 to TRBJ2-1; TRBD1 agrees at 7 bases. The CDR3 has 15 amino acids. V lost 5 bases and J lost 3; bases outside the gene matches: 8. Germline loops: CDR1 NSHNY, CDR2 SYGAGN. This CDR3 reads CASRSPGQTYAEQFF. Partial CDR3 DNA: TGTGCCAGCAGATCTCCGGGACAGACCTATGCT.

As to this clone: Mouse germline and gene names are used. From the germline J gene comes the end of the CDR3, since the read stops 4 residues before it. The chain is built from TRBV13-2 and TRBJ2-1, with 11 bases identical to TRBD2. Unmatched junction bases numbered 2, after V lost 3 bases and J lost 0 bases. The CDR3 loop spans 16 amino acids. Per germline, CDR1 NNHNN and CDR2 SYGAGS (reference sequence). CDR3 DNA (partial): TGTGCCAGCGGTGGGGGACTGGGGGATAACTATGCT. Its translation: CASGGGLGDNYA. In full, the CDR3 is CASGGGLGDNYAEQFF.

This clone turned up a few times. The genes and germline here are from mouse. From the germline J gene comes the end of the CDR3, since the read stops 4 residues before it. V usage is TRBV12-1 and J usage is TRBJ2-2; no clear D. Trimming cost V 0 bases and J 1 base, with 8 bases left between them. Germline-derived CDR1 and CDR2 are SGHSN and HYEKVE. The CDR3 is 15 amino acids. CDR3 DNA (partial): TGTGCCAGCTCTCTCGATCTGGAAAACACCGGG. Translation: CASSLDLENTG. The entire CDR3 protein reads CASSLDLENTGQLYF.

This clone has just a few counts. Mouse germline and gene names are used. The read falls 4 residues short of the CDR3 end, and the missing part is taken from the germline J gene. The chain combines TRBV17 with TRBJ1-2; D is ambiguous. Trimming left V 0 bases short and J 1 base short, with 12 bases between. Germline lookup yields CDR1 MNHDT and CDR2 YYDKIL. The CDR3 sequence is 16 residues long. The part of the CDR3 DNA that was read is TGTGCTAGCAGTAGAGATCAGGCGTCCAAAAACTCC. Its protein is CASSRDQASKNS. The entire CDR3 protein is CASSRDQASKNSDYTF.

This clone appeared many times. These gene names are mouse names. Read data end 3 residues before the CDR3 end; the end is taken from the germline J gene. This chain joins TRBV1 and TRBJ1-6; possible D gene TRBD1, 5 bases. TRBJ1-6 falls under the ORF class, with uncertain function. The CDR3 totals 15 residues. Germline CDR1 is NSQYPW and CDR2 is LRSPGD (reference sequence). V lost 6 bases and J lost 1, with 10 bases in between. CDR3 DNA (partial): TGCACCTGCAGAGGACAAGCCTCCTATAATTCGCCC. Translation gives CTCRGQASYNSP. The full-length CDR3 reads as CTCRGQASYNSPLYF.

This clone came up a few times. The germline and genes are mouse ones. From the germline J gene comes the end of the CDR3, since the read stops 4 residues before it. The V call is TRBV5, the J call TRBJ2-1; 8 nucleotides match TRBD2. Germline CDR1 and CDR2: LGHNA and YNLKQL (reference sequence). This CDR3 has 14 residues. CDR3 DNA (partial): TGTGCCAGCAGCCACGGGGGGGCTGAGGCT. Its translation: CASSHGGAEA. Given in full, the CDR3 is CASSHGGAEAEQFF.

In its sample, this clone was seen a few times. Gene names are mouse gene names. The DNA ends 4 residues before the CDR3 does, and the rest of the CDR3 is filled in from the germline J gene. V usage is TRBV13-2 and J usage is TRBJ2-1, with 7 bases fitting TRBD2. Germline V gene sequence: CDR1 NNHNN, CDR2 SYGAGS (reference sequence). The CDR3 has 14 amino acids. The CDR3 spells CASGDLGEWAEQFF. CDR3 DNA, as far as it was read: TGTGCCAGCGGTGACCTGGGGGAGTGGGCT.